The T cell receptor beta chain described here comes from a study of blood T cell repertoires in COVID-19. Trimming shortened V by 2 bases and J by 1 base, and 14 bases separated the two germline ends. Looked up from germline, CDR1 is KGHSH and CDR2 is LQKENI. This CDR3 is 17 amino acids long. Profiled with immunoSEQ multiplex PCR; TCRdb holds only in-frame clones, not every one. This table holds 250,000 to 350,000 clones, roughly 90% found once. This chain connects TRBV18 to TRBJ1-4; weak D call: TRBD1 (5 bases). The receptor was isolated from a woman aged 40-49 years who had recovered from COVID-19. Sequencing used peripheral blood. CDR3 sequence: CASSPSQGERTNEKLFF. In DNA form, the CDR3 reads TGTGCCAGCTCACCAAGCCAGGGTGAAAGAACTAATGAAAAACTGTTTTTT.